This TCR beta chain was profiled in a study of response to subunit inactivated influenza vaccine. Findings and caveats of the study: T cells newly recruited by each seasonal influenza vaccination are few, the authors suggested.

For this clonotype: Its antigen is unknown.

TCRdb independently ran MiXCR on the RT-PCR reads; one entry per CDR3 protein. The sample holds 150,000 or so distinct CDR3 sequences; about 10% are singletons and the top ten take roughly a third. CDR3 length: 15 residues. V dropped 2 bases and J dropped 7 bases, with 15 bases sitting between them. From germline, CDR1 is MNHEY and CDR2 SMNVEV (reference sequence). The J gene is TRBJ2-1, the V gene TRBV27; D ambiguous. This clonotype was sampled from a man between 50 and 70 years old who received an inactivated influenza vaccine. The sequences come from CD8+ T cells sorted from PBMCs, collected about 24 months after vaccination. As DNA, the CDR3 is TGTGCCAGCAGTTTAATAGGAGAAAGTCTAAATGAGCAGTTCTTC. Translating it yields CASSLIGESLNEQFF.